This T cell receptor (beta chain) originates from a study of blood T cell repertoires in COVID-19. This clone was recorded once. Here immunoSEQ multiplex PCR was the method, and the copy in TCRdb shows in-frame clones only, minus some. This sample has 100,000 to 150,000 clones, with around 88% found just once. This CDR3 is 14 amino acids long. Per the germline V gene, CDR1 is LNHDA and CDR2 is SQIVND (reference sequence). The V and J ends lost 6 bases and 5 bases respectively, with 16 bases between them. The TCR originated in a man in his sixties with COVID-19, enrolled during active disease. The chain recombines TRBV19 with TRBJ2-5, with D perhaps TRBD2 (7 bases). Sequencing was done on a sample of peripheral blood. CDR3 region: CASSITGRGETQYF. The CDR3 region has the DNA TGTGCCAGTAGCATAACAGGGAGGGGGGAGACCCAGTACTTC.